A selection of T cell receptor beta chains follows, all from one sample in a study of control samples from healthy donors and cancer patients. Measured with immunoSEQ multiplex PCR; TCRdb has only the in-frame clones, and not every one. In the table there are approximately 150,000 clones, around nine tenths of which are singletons. The sample taken for sequencing was blood. The receptors were sampled from a woman aged 30 to 39 in good health. CDR3s include the opening cysteine and the closing phenylalanine or tryptophan. The D gene is left open where the match is weak. The size entry is marked missing in some rows and otherwise reads once, few, many or a size class.

J gene	D gene	clone size	V gene	CDR3 DNA	CDR3 protein
TRBJ2-7	TRBD2	once	TRBV27	TGTGCCAGCAGTTTCTCCAGCGGGAGCGCCTACGAGCAGTACTTC	CASSFSSGSAYEQYF
TRBJ2-3	TRBD2	-	TRBV6-4	TGTGCCAGCAGCTTGACTAGCGTCACAGATACGCAGTATTTT	CASSLTSVTDTQYF
TRBJ1-2	-	-	TRBV6-5	TGTGCCAGCAGTTTAGGCAGGTACTATGGCTACACCTTC	CASSLGRYYGYTF
TRBJ2-3	-	-	TRBV5-5	TGTGCCAGCAGCTTGGGTCTCCTAAGTAGCCCTAATCTAGATACGCAGTATTTT	CASSLGLLSSPNLDTQYF
TRBJ1-3	-	-	TRBV9	TGTGCCAGCAGCGCCCAGGTGAACTCTGGAAACACCATATATTTT	CASSAQVNSGNTIYF
TRBJ2-1	TRBD2	-	TRBV11-3	TGTGCCAGCAGCTCCCGTTGGGGGGGAGGGCCGAATGAGCAGTTCTTC	CASSSRWGGGPNEQFF
TRBJ1-1	-	-	TRBV18	TGTGCCAGCTCACCGGGACATGAAGCTTTCTTT	CASSPGHEAFF
TRBJ1-1	-	-	TRBV20-1	TGCAGTGCTAGTAGGTGGGGGGGGAACACTGAAGCTTTCTTT	CSASRWGGNTEAFF
TRBJ2-3	TRBD2	-	TRBV4-3	TGCGCCAGCAGCCAAGATTGGGCGGGGGCAGATACGCAGTATTTT	CASSQDWAGADTQYF
TRBJ1-6	-	-	TRBV19	TGTGCCAGTAGCACACAGGGCTTCCTGGCCAATTCACCCCTCCACTTT	CASSTQGFLANSPLHF
TRBJ2-1	-	-	TRBV5-1	TGCGCCAGCAGCTTGGAACCGGGACGATACAATGAGCAGTTCTTC	CASSLEPGRYNEQFF
TRBJ2-3	TRBD2	once	TRBV7-7	TGTGCTAGCAGCTTAGGCGGGAGTGGGCGGGATACGCAGTATTTT	CASSLGGSGRDTQYF
TRBJ2-7	TRBD2	-	TRBV3-1/TRBV3-2	TGTGCCAGCAGCCAAGATGGGGGACGGGAGGGGCGGTACTTC	CASSQDGGREGRYF
TRBJ1-1	-	-	TRBV6-5	TGTGCCAGCGGCATATACAGGGCCCCTGAAGCTTTCTTT	CASGIYRAPEAFF
TRBJ2-1	TRBD2	-	TRBV19	TGTGCCAGTAGTATCGGCACTCCTGCGGGAGCGCAGTTCTTC	CASSIGTPAGAQFF
TRBJ2-1	TRBD2	-	TRBV3-1/TRBV3-2	TGTGCCAGCAGCCCCAGCCAAGCGCTAGCGGGGTTGTACAATGAGCAGTTCTTC	CASSPSQALAGLYNEQFF
TRBJ1-2	-	-	TRBV6-1	TGTGCCAGCAGTGAAGGACTAGGGAGCCTTTTGTCTTACCCTAACTATGGCTACACCTTC	CASSEGLGSLLSYPNYGYTF
TRBJ2-5	TRBD1	-	TRBV10-2	TGCGCCAGCAGATTCCGGGACCTCAGGGGGGAGACCCAGTACTTC	CASRFRDLRGETQYF
TRBJ2-5	TRBD2	few	TRBV5-1	TGCGCCAGCAGCCTAGCGGGAGGAGAGACCCAGTACTTC	CASSLAGGETQYF
TRBJ2-7	-	-	TRBV6-5	TGTGCCAGCAGTCCAGGACCCAACTCCTACGAGCAGTACTTC	CASSPGPNSYEQYF
TRBJ1-3	-	once	TRBV11-2	TGTGCCAGCAGCGGGGGACACGACGGAAACACCATATATTTT	CASSGGHDGNTIYF
TRBJ1-5	TRBD1	-	TRBV28	TGTGCCAGCAGCCGAATTCAGGGGGATCAGCCCCAGCATTTT	CASSRIQGDQPQHF
TRBJ1-1	TRBD1	-	TRBV4-1	TGCGCCAGCAGCCGGACAGGGGCCACTGAAGCTTTCTTT	CASSRTGATEAFF
TRBJ2-1	TRBD2	-	TRBV10-3	TGTGCCACCCAGGCGGGACTAGCGGGAGGGGGCTCCTACAATGAGCAGTTCTTC	CATQAGLAGGGSYNEQFF
TRBJ1-1	-	-	TRBV6-2/TRBV6-3	TGTGCCAGCAGCCATCCTCGGACTGAAGCTTTCTTT	CASSHPRTEAFF
TRBJ1-6	-	-	TRBV4-2	TGTGCCAGCACCCCAGGCGGGGGGCGAGGTGATTCACCCCTCCACTTT	CASTPGGGRGDSPLHF
TRBJ1-1	-	-	TRBV5-4	TGTGCCAGCAGCTTGGAAGGGGGGAGGAACACTGAAGCTTTCTTT	CASSLEGGRNTEAFF